This note documents a single TCR beta chain sequence. The antigen is not known. The sample comes from a study of T cell responses to AZD1222 COVID-19 vaccine. Study results and caveats: With dominance at 160-218 and 743-854, vaccine-associated CD4 TCRs spanned spike.

Data came from immunoSEQ multiplex PCR; TCRdb stores just in-frame clones and leaves some out. Altogether more than 140,000 clones are present, approximately 88% being singletons, with the ten largest covering less than 2.5%. The clonotype originates from an adult in good health. The sample here was peripheral blood, taken on day 0 of AZD1222 vaccination.

CDR3: CASSPDRVRKTEAFF. CDR3 bases: TGTGCCAGCAGTCCCGACAGGGTGAGAAAAACTGAAGCTTTCTTT. V and J are TRBV27 and TRBJ1-1; TRBD1 matches at 7 bases. In germline, CDR1 is MNHEY, CDR2 SMNVEV (reference sequence). Trimming removed 5 bases from V and 5 bases from J; junction bases left unmatched: 11. CDR3 size: 15 residues.